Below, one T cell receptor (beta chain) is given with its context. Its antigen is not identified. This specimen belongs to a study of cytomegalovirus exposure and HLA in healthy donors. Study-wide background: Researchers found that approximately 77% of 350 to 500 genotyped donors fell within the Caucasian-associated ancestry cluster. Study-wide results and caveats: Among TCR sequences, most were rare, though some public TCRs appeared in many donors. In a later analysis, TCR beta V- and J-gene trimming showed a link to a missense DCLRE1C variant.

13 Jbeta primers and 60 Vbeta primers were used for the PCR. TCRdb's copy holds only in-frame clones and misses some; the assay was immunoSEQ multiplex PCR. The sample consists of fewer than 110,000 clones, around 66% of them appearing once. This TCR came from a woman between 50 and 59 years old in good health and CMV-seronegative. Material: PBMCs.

As DNA, the CDR3 is TGTGCCAGCAGTACAGGGGTCACTGAAGCTTTCTTT. It translates to CASSTGVTEAFF. This chain uses TRBV6-1 with TRBJ1-1, with 7 bases lining up with TRBD1. Trimming took 5 bases from V and 4 from J; bases not matched to a gene: 1. The CDR3 contains 12 residues. Germline-derived CDR1 and CDR2 are MNHNS and SASEGT.